The clone carrying this T cell receptor (beta chain) was detected only a few times. Its antigen is undetermined. The record originates from a study of cytomegalovirus exposure and HLA in healthy donors. Study findings and constraints: Among CMV-associated TCR beta chains, most appeared HLA-restricted in a later analysis. Excluded: some indistinguishable V segments such as TRBV6-2 and TRBV6-3. As a later analysis showed, a missense DCLRE1C variant was linked to trimming of TCR beta V- and J-genes. Cytomegalovirus status was reportedly diagnosed by the classifier with high specificity and sensitivity.

V was trimmed by 1 base and J by 4 bases, leaving 10 bases between them. Germline CDR1 is SGHNT and CDR2 is YENEEA. The CDR3 loop spans 15 amino acids. The PCR contained 60 Vbeta and 13 Jbeta primers. Repertoires were generated with immunoSEQ multiplex PCR, while TCRdb's copy carries only in-frame clones and drops some. The sample lists approximately 180,000 clones; about three quarters were seen once. This chain joins TRBV11-3 and TRBJ2-2, with TRBD2 as a possible D gene (6 bases). The sequencing sample was made of PBMCs. This TCR was sampled from a man aged 40-49 years in good health and CMV-seropositive. CDR3 nucleotides: TGTGCCAGCAGCTTAGTAGCGGATAGCACCGGGGAGCTGTTTTTT. This sequence encodes CASSLVADSTGELFF. The complete variable domain, with remaining parts taken from reference TRBV11-3 and TRBJ2-2, reads EAGVVQSPRYKIIEKKQPVAFWCNPISGHNTLYWYLQNLGQGPELLIRYENEEAVDDSQLPKDRFSAERLKGVDSTLKIQPAELGDSAVYLCASSLVADSTGELFFGEGSRLTVL.